This record concerns one TCR beta chain sequence. This sample is drawn from a study of blood T cell repertoires in COVID-19. The CDR3 has 13 residues. Per the germline V gene, CDR1 is SGHRS and CDR2 is YFSETQ. Trimming cost V 4 bases and J 2 bases, with 7 bases left between them. The assay was immunoSEQ multiplex PCR, and TCRdb's table has in-frame clones only and misses some. In the table there are fewer than 200,000 clones, 85% to 90% of which are singletons. The origin of this receptor is a man between 50 and 59 years old who had recovered from COVID-19. Specimen: peripheral blood. The chain carries TRBV5-1 and TRBJ1-5, with D hard to call. The CDR3 coding sequence is TGCGCCAGCAGCGCCGAGGGCAATCAGCCCCAGCATTTT. It codes for CASSAEGNQPQHF.